These T cell receptor beta chains were read from a single sample in a study of regulatory T cells in long-lasting Graves disease. TCRdb reprocessed the multiplex PCR reads with MiXCR, giving one entry per CDR3 protein. The table records 700,000 or so distinct CDR3 sequences, about 32% of them present only once. Sequences were derived from peripheral blood mononuclear cells (PBMCs), sampled when the disease was refractory, from a patient treated with antithyroid drugs. The receptors stem from a female donor with Graves disease. Each CDR3 is given with its conserved first and last residue. Each record gives: J gene, D gene, clone size, V gene, CDR3 protein, CDR3 DNA. D genes are given only for firm matches. Rows may omit the clone size; those that give it use once, few, many or a size class.

J gene: TRBJ1-6; D gene: TRBD1; clone size: many; V gene: TRBV2; CDR3 protein: CASRDGTGFNSPLHF; CDR3 DNA: TGTGCCAGCAGGGACGGGACAGGGTTTAATTCACCCCTCCACTTT
J gene: TRBJ2-6; D gene: NA; clone size: NA; V gene: TRBV29-1; CDR3 protein: CSVGVAENPGANVLTF; CDR3 DNA: TGCAGCGTGGGAGTGGCAGAGAACCCCGGGGCCAACGTCCTGACTTTC
J gene: TRBJ1-6; D gene: TRBD1; clone size: NA; V gene: TRBV2; CDR3 protein: CASSLSPGTASYNSPLHF; CDR3 DNA: TGTGCCAGCAGCTTAAGCCCTGGGACAGCCTCCTATAATTCACCCCTCCACTTT
J gene: TRBJ1-2; D gene: NA; clone size: few; V gene: TRBV6-1; CDR3 protein: CASVRGGNYGYTF; CDR3 DNA: TGTGCCAGCGTTAGGGGGGGGAACTATGGCTACACCTTC
J gene: TRBJ1-3; D gene: TRBD1; clone size: NA; V gene: TRBV11-1; CDR3 protein: CASSARGQGTTGNTIYF; CDR3 DNA: TGTGCCAGCAGCGCTCGGGGACAGGGGACAACTGGAAACACCATATATTTT
J gene: TRBJ2-1; D gene: TRBD2; clone size: NA; V gene: TRBV29-1; CDR3 protein: CSVGTSGLSYNEQFF; CDR3 DNA: TGCAGCGTTGGGACTAGCGGACTCTCCTACAATGAGCAGTTCTTC
J gene: TRBJ1-1; D gene: TRBD1; clone size: NA; V gene: TRBV12-5; CDR3 protein: CASGLPGQVIEAFF; CDR3 DNA: TGTGCTAGTGGCCTCCCGGGACAGGTCATTGAAGCTTTCTTT
J gene: TRBJ2-5; D gene: TRBD1; clone size: few; V gene: TRBV11-2; CDR3 protein: CASTQGAKETQYF; CDR3 DNA: TGTGCCAGCACCCAGGGGGCGAAAGAGACCCAGTACTTC
J gene: TRBJ2-7; D gene: NA; clone size: NA; V gene: TRBV5-1; CDR3 protein: CASSFGPIYEQYF; CDR3 DNA: TGCGCCAGCAGCTTCGGGCCCATCTACGAGCAGTACTTC
J gene: TRBJ2-1; D gene: NA; clone size: NA; V gene: TRBV12-3/TRBV12-4; CDR3 protein: CASSLRFPDEQFF; CDR3 DNA: TGTGCCAGCAGTTTACGATTCCCCGATGAGCAGTTCTTC